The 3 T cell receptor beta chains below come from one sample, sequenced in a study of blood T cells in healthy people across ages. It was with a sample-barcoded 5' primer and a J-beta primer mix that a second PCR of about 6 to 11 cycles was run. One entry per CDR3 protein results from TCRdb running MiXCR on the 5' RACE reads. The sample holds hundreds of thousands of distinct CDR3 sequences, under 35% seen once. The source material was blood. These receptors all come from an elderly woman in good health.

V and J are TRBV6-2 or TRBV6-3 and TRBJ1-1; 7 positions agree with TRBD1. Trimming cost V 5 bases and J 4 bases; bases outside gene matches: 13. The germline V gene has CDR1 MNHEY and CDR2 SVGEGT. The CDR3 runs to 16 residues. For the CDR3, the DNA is TGTGCCAGCAGTGGCTGGCAGGCAGGGGGTGGCACTGAAGCTTTCTTT. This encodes CASSGWQAGGGTEAFF.

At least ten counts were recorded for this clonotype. The CDR3 DNA reads TGCGCCAGCAGCTTGGAACAGGGGAGAAACAATGAGCAGTTCTTC. It specifies CASSLEQGRNNEQFF. The chain recombines TRBV5-1 with TRBJ2-1, with 7 positions matching TRBD1. Germline loops: CDR1 SGHRS, CDR2 YFSETQ. The CDR3 is made up of 15 amino acids. V lost 0 bases to trimming and J lost 5 bases; unmatched junction nucleotides: 5. Filled out from reference TRBV5-1 and TRBJ2-1, the complete variable domain reads KAGVTQTPRYLIKTRGQQVTLSCSPISGHRSVSWYQQTPGQGLQFLFEYFSETQRNKGNFPGRFSGRQFSNSRSEMNVSTLELGDSALYLCASSLEQGRNNEQFFGPGTRLTVL.

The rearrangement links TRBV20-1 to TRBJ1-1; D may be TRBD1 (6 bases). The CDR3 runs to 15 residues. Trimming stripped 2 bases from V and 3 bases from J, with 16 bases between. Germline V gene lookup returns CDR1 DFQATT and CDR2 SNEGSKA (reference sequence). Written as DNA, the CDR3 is TGCAGTGCTAGACGGGTTGGACAGTACTACACTGAAGCTTTCTTT. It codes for CSARRVGQYYTEAFF.